One sample yielded the 4 T cell receptor beta chains listed below, sequenced in a study of cytomegalovirus exposure and HLA in healthy donors. PCR employed 60 Vbeta and 13 Jbeta primers. Assay: immunoSEQ multiplex PCR; the TCRdb copy retains only in-frame clones and omits some. The sample carries about 60,000 clones, 70% to 90% recorded once. The sample consisted of PBMCs. The receptors here all came from a man between 18 and 35 years old in good health and CMV-seronegative.

This chain uses TRBV10-3 with TRBJ1-6, with TRBD1 matching 8 bases. Looked up from germline, CDR1 is ENHRY and CDR2 is SYGVKD. V lost 9 bases, J lost 6 bases, and 1 base stayed unmatched. The CDR3 extends over 12 amino acids. CDR3 amino acids: CAIGQGNSPLHF. CDR3 in DNA: TGTGCCATAGGACAGGGTAATTCACCCCTCCACTTT.

The chain recombines TRBV7-9 with TRBJ2-7; D is uncertain. The CDR3 extends over 13 amino acids. V was shortened by 4 bases and J by 1 base, with 8 bases between the two germline ends. Germline CDR1 reads SEHNR; CDR2 reads FQNEAQ (reference sequence). CDR3 protein: CASSSSISYEQYF. The DNA for the CDR3 is TGTGCCAGCAGCTCATCCATTTCCTACGAGCAGTACTTC.

This rearrangement joins TRBV10-3 to TRBJ2-5, with TRBD2 identical over 8 bases. Germline trimming cut 6 bases from V and 5 bases from J; bases unmatched to any gene: 11. Germline V gives CDR1 ENHRY, CDR2 SYGVKD. CDR3 length equals 15 residues. In DNA, the CDR3 is TGTGCCATCAGCGCCAGCGGGGGTATGGGGGAGACCCAGTACTTC. As protein: CAISASGGMGETQYF.

The chain joins TRBV10-3 to TRBJ1-5; 7 bases agree with TRBD1. Germline V gene sequence: CDR1 ENHRY, CDR2 SYGVKD. With V trimmed by 2 bases and J by 5 bases, 6 bases remained unmatched. The CDR3 runs to 15 residues. CDR3 nucleotides: TGTGCCATCAGTGAGAGGGACAGTGAGTATCAGCCCCAGCATTTT. Protein: CAISERDSEYQPQHF.